The 10 T cell receptor delta chains in this list originate from one sample, sequenced in a study of gamma delta lymphoproliferative disorders and STAT genes listed by TCRdb under 2018. Library creation used multiplex PCR. TCRdb lists the instrument as Illumina MiSeq. After TCRdb called clones again from the public reads with CATT, rows with identical DNA were merged. The sample table holds some 940 delta-chain clones, of which 2% to 2.5% were seen once. About 80% of the sample goes to the ten largest clones. For TCR sequencing, genomic DNA was taken from peripheral blood mononuclear cells isolated from both patients and controls. Sequencing was performed on blood. These receptors all come from a human donor in good health.

On this clone: A far larger clone lies a single base away; this is likely a read error. The sample carries other DNA sequences with the same CDR3. The chain uses TRDV2 and TRDJ1, with TRDD2 matching over 7 bases. Per germline, CDR1 GEAIGNYY and CDR2 EKD. V was pared by 0 bases and J by 10 bases, with 22 bases of the junction left unmatched. The CDR3 has 18 amino acids. The CDR3, as DNA: TGTGCCTGTGACACCGTTTCCTACGGTGCATCGACCCCCGAGGGACTCATCTTT. This codes for CACDTVSYGASTPEGLIF.

Concerning this clone itself: A far larger clone is one base from this, pointing to a likely read error. Other DNA variants within this sample encode the same CDR3. Here the CDR3 reads CALGDPGGNTDKLIF. CDR3 coding DNA: TGTGCTCTTGGTGACCCCGGGGGTAACACCGACAAACTCATCTTT. The chain employs TRDV1 and TRDJ1, with D tentatively TRDD3 (5 bases). Germline CDR1 TSWWSYY, CDR2 QGS. The CDR3 sequence is 15 residues long.

The CDR3, as DNA: TGTGCTCTTGGGGAAATTCCTACTTTATGTACTGGGGGATACGTAAACACCGATAAACTCATCTTT. Encoded protein: CALGEIPTLCTGGYVNTDKLIF. The V gene was left uncalled, and the J gene is TRDJ1; TRDD3, the table's D call, lacks a check against the DNA. This CDR3 spans 22 amino acids.

The table lists this clone with a few counts. The amino acid sequence in TCRdb belongs to a much larger clone and departs from this DNA's translation at residue 8, likely a sequencing read error; the sequence shown is translated from the DNA. V is TRDV1 and J is TRDJ1, with 9 bases lining up with TRDD3. CDR1 and CDR2 from the germline V gene are TSWWSYY and QGS. CDR3 length: 24 residues. The trim removed 4 bases at V and 5 bases at J, leaving 35 bases unmatched. CDR3 coding DNA: TGTGCTCTTGGGGCCCTCAGGTCTTCTTCACAACGATACTGGGGGAGAGTTGGACGAGATAAACTCATCTTT. Residues: CALGALRSSSQRYWGRVGRDKLIF.

With respect to this clone: TCRdb has a much larger clone's protein, which differs at residue 8 from the translation of this DNA, likely because of a read error; what is shown is the protein translated from the DNA. V usage is TRDV1 and J usage is TRDJ1, with TRDD3 identical over 7 bases. There are 26 residues in the CDR3. Germline lookup yields CDR1 TSWWSYY and CDR2 QGS. Losses at the gene ends were 0 bases for V and 7 bases for J; bases not matched to a gene: 41. The CDR3 DNA is TGTGCTCTTGGGGAACTATATTGCGGGCTTCGTACTGGGGATCGTATTCTCACCCGTACGGGGTCTAAACTCATCTTT. Residues: CALGELYCGLRTGDRILTRTGSKLIF.

This clone has more than one count but fewer than ten. With only one base between it and a far larger clone, this is likely a read error. Additional DNA sequences in this sample encode the identical CDR3. The CDR3 DNA sequence: TGTGCCTGCGACGGGATTGTCACCGATAAACTCATCTTT. The encoded protein is CACDGIVTDKLIF. The gene calls are TRDV2 and TRDJ1; weak D call: TRDD3 (5 bases). The V gene's germline CDR1 is GEAIGNYY and CDR2 EKD. V was cut by 7 bases and J by 1 base, with 12 bases left in between. The CDR3 extends over 13 amino acids.

Details on this clone: Since a far larger clone is one base different, this is likely a read error. The chain joins TRDV1 to TRDJ1; 10 bases are a match to TRDD3. This CDR3 is built from 23 residues. Trimming cost V 0 bases and J 0 bases; bases outside gene matches: 22. The germline V gene encodes CDR1 TSWWSYY and CDR2 QGS. CDR3 residues: CALGELGYPMFTGGCVNTDKLIF. CDR3 in DNA: TGTGCTCTTGGGGAACTAGGATACCCAATGTTTACTGGGGGATGCGTAAACACCGATAAACTCATCTTT.

Concerning this clone: The DNA is left out, because the CDR3 cannot be placed on it with certainty; the CDR3 is given as TCRdb lists it. The J gene is TRDJ1; the V gene was not called; the table's D call of TRDD3 was not tested on the DNA. The CDR3 is 27 amino acids in total, end residues counted. The CDR3 region is CALGEPASAFLLWGPGSGNGYTDKLIF.

This clone is termed medium-sized (0.01 to 0.1%). A read error is likely here: a far larger clone is one base away. This same CDR3 is encoded by further DNA sequences in the sample. V usage is TRDV2 and J usage is TRDJ1; 7 nucleotides align to TRDD2. Germline loops: CDR1 GEAIGNYY, CDR2 EKD. The CDR3 extends over 18 amino acids. CDR3: CACDTVSYGASTPEGLIF. CDR3 coding DNA: TGTGCTTGTGACACCGTTTCCTACGGTGCATCAACCCCCGAGGGACTCATCTTT.

This clone came up a few times. TCRdb's protein for this DNA is that of a much larger clone and differs from the translation at residue 9, likely a read error; the protein shown is the DNA translation. The chain recombines TRDV2 with TRDJ1; weak D call: TRDD3 (6 bases). This CDR3 has 17 amino acids. V lost 3 bases and J 0 bases, leaving 19 bases between the germline ends. Germline values: CDR1 GEAIGNYY, CDR2 EKD. The CDR3 spells CACDGIVLEEYTDKLIF. The CDR3 DNA reads as TGTGCCTGTGACGGGATAGTACTGGAGGAATACACCGATAAACTCATCTTT.